These 30 T cell receptor beta chains were sequenced from one sample in a study of early stage breast cancer tumors (dated 2017 in TCRdb). Receptor libraries were prepared by the immunoSEQ multiplex PCR assay. Here the immuneACCESS table is served through TCRdb, limited to in-frame sequences with V and J called. Missing clones are a known gap in these copies; in checked studies unresolved V genes cover under half, and the rest lacks a known reason. The sample data list about 51,000 clones, and around 80% of these were observed just once. Around 3.4% of the sample is in the top ten clones. Sequences were obtained from blood. Receptors were obtained from a person between 35 and 49 years old with breast cancer.

This clone was seen only a few times. This chain uses TRBV9 with TRBJ2-1, with TRBD2 matching 10 bases. V shed 5 bases, J shed 15 bases, and the junction held 14 bases outside the gene matches. This CDR3 region has 14 residues. CDR1 is SGDLS, CDR2 YYNGEE, per germline. CDR3 DNA sequence: TGTGCCAGCAGTACAGGACTAGCGGTATCTAAGGGGTTCTTC. It yields the protein CASSTGLAVSKGFF.

This clone has a single count. V usage is TRBV6-6 and J usage is TRBJ1-5; 7 nucleotides match TRBD1. The ends lost 7 bases at V and 0 bases at J; junction bases unmatched: 9. Germline CDR1 reads MNHNY; CDR2 reads SVGAGI (reference sequence). The CDR3 covers 16 residues. In nucleotides, the CDR3 is TGTGCCAGCACCCCAAAGGGACAGAATAGCAATCAGCCCCAGCATTTT. Translated: CASTPKGQNSNQPQHF.

This sequence joins TRBV23-1 and TRBJ2-7; 8 bases are shared with TRBD2. TRBV23-1 is marked as an open reading frame, function uncertain. J gave up 2 bases and V 2 bases, and 11 bases lay outside the gene matches. This CDR3 region has 17 residues. The DNA for the CDR3 is TGCGCCAGCAGTCAAGGTGTGGTAAGCGGGAGCCCCTACGAGCAGTACTTC. Translated: CASSQGVVSGSPYEQYF.

The gene calls are TRBV18 and TRBJ2-1; D uncertain. The CDR3 is 13 residues long. V dropped 3 bases and J dropped 7 bases, with 10 bases sitting between them. Germline CDR1 and CDR2: KGHSH and LQKENI. The CDR3 is CASSPKLENEQFF. The CDR3 DNA is TGTGCCAGCTCACCGAAGCTAGAGAATGAGCAGTTCTTC.

The rearrangement joins TRBV7-3 to TRBJ2-3, with 11 bases aligning to TRBD2. The CDR3 sequence is 15 residues long. J gave up 4 bases and V 3 bases, and 3 bases lay outside the gene matches. CDR1 and CDR2 from the germline V gene are SGHTA and FQGTGA. CDR3 amino acids: CASSFSGRAADTQYF. The CDR3 DNA sequence: TGTGCCAGCAGCTTTAGCGGGAGGGCGGCAGATACGCAGTATTTT.

V and J are TRBV10-3 and TRBJ2-7, with no clear D. The CDR3 spans 11 residues. Trimming removed 4 bases from V and 9 bases from J, with 10 bases in between. The V gene's germline CDR1 is ENHRY and CDR2 SYGVKD. CDR3 loop: CAISGGNAQYF. The CDR3 bases are TGTGCCATCAGTGGAGGCAACGCGCAGTACTTC.

This clone was counted once. This sequence joins TRBV5-1 and TRBJ2-3; D is unresolved. Between the trimmed V and J ends, which lost 8 bases and 3 bases, there was a span of 10 bases. The CDR3 is 12 residues long. Germline lookup yields CDR1 SGHRS and CDR2 YFSETQ. CDR3 amino acids: CASRSGTDTQYF. DNA for the CDR3: TGCGCCAGTCGTTCTGGTACAGATACGCAGTATTTT.

The V and J genes are TRBV2 and TRBJ1-2; 8 bases are shared with TRBD1. CDR1 SNHLY and CDR2 FYNNEI come from the germline V gene. J was trimmed by 3 bases and V by 8 bases; bases with no gene match: 8. The CDR3 spans 14 residues. This CDR3 is CASGDTGGYYGYTF. CDR3 DNA: TGTGCCAGCGGGGATACAGGGGGTTACTATGGCTACACCTTC.

The V gene is TRBV5-5, the J gene TRBJ2-5, with 7 bases fitting TRBD1. Looked up from germline, CDR1 is SGHKS and CDR2 is YYEKEE (reference sequence). V was pared by 0 bases and J by 5 bases, with 10 bases of the junction left unmatched. The CDR3 loop spans 16 amino acids. This CDR3 reads CASSLGRTGVGETQYF. CDR3 DNA: TGTGCCAGCAGCTTGGGACGTACAGGGGTGGGGGAGACCCAGTACTTC.

This sequence joins TRBV2 and TRBJ2-1; 9 bases are shared with TRBD2. There are 12 residues in the CDR3. Germline lookup yields CDR1 SNHLY and CDR2 FYNNEI. Trimming took 7 bases from V and 12 from J; bases not matched to a gene: 7. The DNA for the CDR3 is TGTGCCAGCACCCGTAGCGGGAGTAGGCAGTTCTTC. Protein product: CASTRSGSRQFF.

The chain recombines TRBV10-3 with TRBJ1-2, with D hard to call. Looked up from germline, CDR1 is ENHRY and CDR2 is SYGVKD. The CDR3 is 12 residues long. V dropped 3 bases and J dropped 4 bases, with 6 bases sitting between them. CDR3 protein: CAISETAYGYTF. DNA of the CDR3: TGTGCCATCAGTGAAACAGCCTATGGCTACACCTTC.

Only a few counts were recorded for this clone. V and J are TRBV6-5 and TRBJ1-2; TRBD1 might be the D (5 bases). The CDR3 covers 15 residues. V was cut by 8 bases and J by 4 bases, with 20 bases left in between. The germline V gene has CDR1 MNHEY and CDR2 SVGAGI. CDR3 DNA: TGTGCCAGCGGATTTCGATCCAGGGTAGGCTATGGCTACACCTTC. It specifies CASGFRSRVGYGYTF.

This clone was counted a single time. The rearrangement joins TRBV11-2 to TRBJ2-7, with D uncertain. Germline CDR1 reads SGHAT; CDR2 reads FQNNGV. The CDR3 extends over 14 amino acids. V was pared by 1 base and J by 0 bases, with 7 bases between. The CDR3 loop reads CASSLVRTSYEQYF. The CDR3 coding sequence is TGTGCCAGCAGCTTAGTAAGGACCTCCTACGAGCAGTACTTC.

The chain has TRBV28 and TRBJ2-2; 10 bases match TRBD2. In germline, CDR1 is MDHEN, CDR2 SYDVKM. V gave up 1 base and J gave up 4 bases; unmatched junction bases: 3. CDR3 length: 16 residues. CDR3 bases: TGTGCCAGCAGTTTATTTACTAGCGGGACCACCGGGGAGCTGTTTTTT. Translating it yields CASSLFTSGTTGELFF.

This chain connects TRBV14 to TRBJ2-3, with D unresolved. This CDR3 comprises 16 residues. V was shortened by 0 bases and J by 0 bases, with 10 bases between the two germline ends. The germline V gene encodes CDR1 SGHDN and CDR2 FVKESK. The CDR3 DNA is TGTGCCAGCAGCCAAGACCATCCGTTGAGCACAGATACGCAGTATTTT. Translated, it gives CASSQDHPLSTDTQYF.

This chain links TRBV2 with TRBJ2-5; maybe TRBD2 (5 bases). CDR1 and CDR2 (germline): SNHLY, FYNNEI. V lost 6 bases to trimming and J lost 2 bases, with 13 bases between them. The CDR3 spans 14 residues. The DNA of the CDR3 is TGTGCCAGCAGAGCCTCAGCGGTTCAAGAGACCCAGTACTTC. This encodes CASRASAVQETQYF.

This clone was counted once. The rearrangement links TRBV18 to TRBJ2-3; D assignment may be TRBD1 or TRBD2 (5 bases each). V was cut by 0 bases and J by 2 bases, with 12 bases left in between. Per germline, CDR1 KGHSH and CDR2 LQKENI. CDR3 size: 16 residues. The CDR3 loop reads CASSPPGTSITDTQYF. CDR3 DNA: TGTGCCAGCTCACCACCAGGGACGTCAATCACAGATACGCAGTATTTT.

J is TRBJ2-3 and V is TRBV5-1; possible D gene TRBD2, 7 bases. This CDR3 comprises 17 residues. Germline V gives CDR1 SGHRS, CDR2 YFSETQ. Trimming left V 4 bases short and J 3 bases short, with 21 bases between. In nucleotides, the CDR3 is TGCGCCAGCAGCCTCGGGCGGAGGGGGGGGCCGACAGATACGCAGTATTTT. Translating it yields CASSLGRRGGPTDTQYF.

This rearrangement joins TRBV4-1 to TRBJ2-3, with 9 nucleotides matching TRBD2. CDR3 length equals 13 residues. Germline values: CDR1 MGHRA, CDR2 YSYEKL. The V gene end was trimmed by 0 bases and the J gene end by 12 bases; junction bases not matched to a gene: 4. The DNA of the CDR3 is TGCGCCAGCAGCCAAGAATTCGGGACTAGCCAGTATTTT. It is translated as CASSQEFGTSQYF.

This sequence joins TRBV19 and TRBJ2-1, with 11 bases that match TRBD2. This CDR3 has 16 amino acids. V was clipped by 1 base and J by 1 base; unmatched bases: 0. Germline V gene data show CDR1 as LNHDA and CDR2 as SQIVND (reference sequence). CDR3: CASSIGLAGSYNEQFF. CDR3 DNA: TGTGCCAGTAGTATAGGACTAGCGGGGTCCTACAATGAGCAGTTCTTC.

The V gene is TRBV4-1, the J gene TRBJ1-4; D gene uncertain. The CDR3 extends over 17 amino acids. Trimming left V 3 bases short and J 0 bases short, with 14 bases between. CDR1 MGHRA and CDR2 YSYEKL come from the germline V gene. The chain's CDR3 is CASSHEKMGTTNEKLFF. As DNA, the CDR3 is TGCGCCAGCAGCCACGAAAAAATGGGGACAACTAATGAAAAACTGTTTTTT.

The chain combines TRBV7-6 with TRBJ1-2, with 9 positions matching TRBD1. The CDR3 runs to 14 residues. The germline V gene has CDR1 SGHVS and CDR2 FNYEAQ. V gave up 5 bases and J gave up 5 bases; unmatched junction bases: 6. The CDR3 nucleotides read TGTGCCAGCAGCGGCGACAGGGGGGGATATGGCTACACCTTC. This gives the protein CASSGDRGGYGYTF.

This rearrangement joins TRBV4-1 to TRBJ2-7; D may be TRBD1 (5 bases). Trimming removed 5 bases from V and 2 bases from J, with 13 bases in between. Germline lookup yields CDR1 MGHRA and CDR2 YSYEKL. The CDR3 covers 14 residues. The CDR3 sequence: CASSELRETYEQYF. In DNA, the CDR3 is TGCGCCAGCAGCGAACTCAGGGAAACCTACGAGCAGTACTTC.

CDR3 sequence (DNA): TGTGCCAGCTCACCAGGCTCCCGGTTTCGTAGTTCCTACGAGCAGTACTTC. Encoded protein: CASSPGSRFRSSYEQYF. This chain joins TRBV18 and TRBJ2-7; D unresolved. Trimming shortened V by 2 bases and J by 1 base, and 18 bases separated the two germline ends. The CDR3 is made up of 17 amino acids. Germline CDR1 is KGHSH and CDR2 is LQKENI.

CDR3 loop: CASNPGQGLYGYTF. CDR3 in DNA: TGTGCCAGCAACCCGGGACAGGGCCTCTATGGCTACACCTTC. The chain recombines TRBV2 with TRBJ1-2, with 9 bases matching TRBD1. The CDR3 is made up of 14 amino acids. Looked up from germline, CDR1 is SNHLY and CDR2 is FYNNEI. V trimming: 7 bases; J trimming: 4 bases; junction bases outside the gene matches: 7.

This clone was detected once. V and J are TRBV7-8 and TRBJ1-4, with TRBD1 matching over 7 bases. CDR1 and CDR2 from the germline V gene are SGHVS and FQNEAQ. With 5 bases clipped from V and 7 bases from J, the junction kept 7 bases outside the gene matches. The CDR3 is 14 residues long. The CDR3 loop reads CASSLNRGAEKLFF. CDR3 bases: TGTGCCAGCAGCCTGAACAGGGGCGCTGAAAAACTGTTTTTT.

The CDR3 sequence is CASSPRWGRENTQYF. The CDR3 coding sequence is TGTGCCAGCAGCCCCAGGTGGGGGAGGGAAAATACGCAGTATTTT. The gene calls are TRBV7-6 and TRBJ2-3; 7 positions match TRBD2. Germline assignment: CDR1 SGHVS and CDR2 FNYEAQ. The CDR3 is made up of 15 amino acids. J lost 7 bases, V lost 5 bases, and 12 bases had no gene match.

The chain combines TRBV30 with TRBJ2-1, with TRBD2 matching over 10 bases. The CDR3 spans 15 residues. The J segment lost 4 bases and the V segment lost 3 bases, leaving 6 bases of the junction unmatched. Germline values: CDR1 GTSNPN, CDR2 SVGIG (reference sequence). This CDR3 is CAWRRNSGRYNEQFF. CDR3 nucleotide sequence: TGTGCCTGGAGGAGAAATAGCGGGAGGTACAATGAGCAGTTCTTC.

The CDR3 coding sequence is TGCAGTGCGGGGGCTGGAGAGACCCAGTACTTC. This codes for CSAGAGETQYF. The chain recombines TRBV20-1 with TRBJ2-5, with D tentatively TRBD1 (6 bases). The germline V and J ends were trimmed by 6 bases and 4 bases, with 9 bases remaining between them. CDR1 is DFQATT and CDR2 is SNEGSKA in the germline V gene (reference sequence). The length of the CDR3 is 11 residues.

The chain has TRBV2 and TRBJ1-4, with D possibly TRBD1 on 5 matching bases. Trimming removed 6 bases from V and 0 bases from J, with 8 bases in between. This CDR3 region has 14 residues. The germline CDR1 and CDR2 sequences are SNHLY and FYNNEI. As DNA, the CDR3 is TGTGCCAGCAGGGGACGCTCAACTAATGAAAAACTGTTTTTT. This sequence encodes CASRGRSTNEKLFF.